The clone carrying this T cell receptor (beta chain) was counted once. This sample stems from a study of CD8 T cells in Susac syndrome. The multiple sclerosis control cohort comprised treatment-naive individuals presenting with stable or active relapsing-remitting disease. Negative isolation yielded CD4+ and CD8+ T cells, and FACS enriched TEMRA cells. The CDR3 totals 14 residues. Per germline, CDR1 LGHNA and CDR2 YSLEER. V lost 1 base to trimming and J lost 4 bases; unmatched junction nucleotides: 2. It was with random hexamers that about 0.45 to 1 ug RNA was reverse transcribed. The method of amplification for TCR beta CDR3 was immunoSEQ multiplex PCR, covering 54 Vbeta and 13 Jbeta. TCRdb re-derived calls from the immunoSEQ multiplex PCR reads in MiXCR, one entry per CDR3 protein. There are fewer than 100,000 distinct CDR3 sequences in the sample; around 90% occur only once, and under 0.65% lies in the top ten.

The material sequenced was CD8+ T cells from PBMCs. The chain joins TRBV4-3 to TRBJ2-7; TRBD2 matches 9 bases. The TCR originated in a human donor with multiple sclerosis. The CDR3 DNA reads TGCGCCAGCAGCCAAGCGACTAGCGGTTACGAGCAGTACTTC. It specifies CASSQATSGYEQYF.